This T cell receptor (beta chain) stems from a study of T-cell memory formation after mild COVID-19. Study in general: Largely, the TCR clusters proved donor specific. Study-level results: Some responding clones appeared in pre-infection memory, suggesting cross-reactive memory joined. Mainly CM and EM harbored the contracting CD4+ clones; mainly EMRA harbored the CD8+ ones.

5'RACE with constant-segment primers yielded barcoded, UMI-tagged TCR alpha and TCR beta cDNA libraries. TCRdb reprocessed the 5' RACE reads via MiXCR and lists one record per CDR3 protein. The sample yields 270,000 or so distinct CDR3 sequences, about a sixth seen once. The CDR3 is made up of 16 amino acids. Germline CDR1 reads SGHDT; CDR2 reads YYEEEE. In the case of this clonotype: The antigen remains unidentified. This may be a read error: a much more frequent sequence differs by one nucleotide.

The receptor comes from a man aged 18 to 29 who had mild COVID-19 (a few samples of this study predate the infection). Cell type and time point are not known. V gene TRBV5-6 combines with J gene TRBJ2-1; D is unclear. The specimen was PBMCs or a T cell subset sorted from them (not recorded which). In DNA, the CDR3 is TGTGCCGGCAGCTTGTGGTTCGGCATGGAATACAATGAGCAGTTCTTC. Translating it yields CAGSLWFGMEYNEQFF.